This T cell receptor beta chain was identified during a study of Ad26.COV2.S vaccination and SARS-CoV-2 variants. Germline V gene lookup returns CDR1 ENHRY and CDR2 SYGVKD. V was clipped by 6 bases and J by 0 bases, with 14 bases between them. The CDR3 length is 15 residues. Some clones are missing from TCRdb's copy, which holds only in-frame ones; the method was immunoSEQ multiplex PCR. The sample shows roughly 250,000 clones, around 90% of them seen only once. Sample treatment: about 20 received Ad26.COV2.S at low or high dose, single or two shots; roughly five received placebo; per-sample allocation not given. Sampling took place 63 days after the first vaccine or placebo injection.

This chain uses TRBV10-3 with TRBJ1-1, with a tentative D call TRBD1 (5 bases). The input for sequencing was peripheral blood, taken in a trial of Ad26.COV2.S vaccine versus placebo. This receptor was identified in a person between 18 and 65 years old who received the Ad26.COV2.S COVID-19 vaccine or a placebo. CDR3 nucleotide sequence: TGTGCCATCAGCCCCGTGGGGCGGTTGAACACTGAAGCTTTCTTT. It codes for CAISPVGRLNTEAFF.